Here is one T cell receptor (beta chain) with its context. Its antigen is unidentified. The table came from immunoSEQ multiplex PCR; TCRdb's copy has only in-frame clones and leaves some out. The sample carries roughly 1,500,000 clones, 95% to 99% recorded once. These data originate in a study of shared clonotypes between healthy human individuals. Study-level points and caveats: In contrast to clonotypes shared by all four donors, non-shared clonotypes had lower generation probabilities.

The clonotype comes from a young man in good health. The sequencing input was naive CD4+ T cells sorted from blood. Subset indicated: CD45RA+ positively selected.

CDR3 sequence reads: CASSPIAGRPQETQYF. As DNA, the CDR3 is TGTGCCAGCTCCCCTATAGCGGGGAGGCCCCAAGAGACCCAGTACTTC. The V gene is TRBV18, the J gene TRBJ2-5; TRBD2 aligns across 8 bases. The CDR3 length is 16 residues. V gave up 6 bases and J gave up 1 base; unmatched junction bases: 10. Per the germline V gene, CDR1 is KGHSH and CDR2 is LQKENI.